Listed below are T cell receptor beta chains from one sample, sequenced in a study of regulatory T cells in long-lasting Graves disease. TCRdb redid the calling of the multiplex PCR reads with MiXCR, one entry per CDR3 protein. This sample has approximately 470,000 distinct CDR3 sequences; 16% occur once, and the top ten carry 10% to 15%. The data also belong to a second study, concerning T cells in Graves' hyperthyroidism and ophthalmopathy.

Sequenced here: peripheral blood mononuclear cells (PBMCs), sampled at new diagnosis, from a patient treated with antithyroid drugs. These receptors were taken from a man aged 35-49 years with Graves disease. The CDR3 runs from the conserved cysteine through the conserved F or W. D genes are given only for firm matches. Clone sizes are given selectively: once, few, many, or a class where the clone is expanded.

v_gene	d_gene	len	abundance	j_gene	CDR3aa	CDR3nt
TRBV4-1	-	14	many	TRBJ2-7	CASSQDDRPSEQYF	TGCGCCAGCAGCCAAGATGACAGGCCCAGCGAGCAGTACTTC
TRBV12-3/TRBV12-4	-	15	-	TRBJ1-2	CASSFSGGSNYGYTF	TGTGCCAGCAGTTTCTCTGGAGGGTCTAACTATGGCTACACCTTC
TRBV12-3/TRBV12-4	-	13	many	TRBJ1-1	CASRGARNTEAFF	TGTGCCAGCAGGGGGGCGAGGAACACTGAAGCTTTCTTT
TRBV7-3	-	15	once	TRBJ2-1	CASRLEGGTVHEQFF	TGTGCCAGCAGGCTAGAAGGCGGGACAGTCCATGAGCAGTTCTTC
TRBV11-2	-	12	many	TRBJ2-7	CASSLVGHEQYF	TGTGCCAGCAGCTTAGTGGGTCACGAGCAGTACTTC
TRBV19	-	15	few	TRBJ1-2	CASSSSFVSYYGYTF	TGTGCCAGTAGTTCATCCTTTGTTTCGTACTATGGCTACACCTTC
TRBV28	TRBD1	16	few	TRBJ1-4	CASRSHRGGSNEKLFF	TGTGCCAGCAGAAGTCACAGGGGTGGGTCTAATGAAAAACTGTTTTTT
TRBV29-1	-	15	few	TRBJ1-4	CSVGGAGAGNEKLFF	TGCAGCGTTGGGGGGGCGGGGGCTGGTAATGAAAAACTGTTTTTT
TRBV11-2	-	13	many	TRBJ2-7	CASSLFNSYEQYF	TGTGCCAGCAGCTTGTTCAACTCCTACGAGCAGTACTTC
TRBV11-3	TRBD2	14	many	TRBJ2-1	CAMKGLDSYNEQFF	TGTGCCATGAAGGGACTAGACTCCTACAATGAGCAGTTCTTC
TRBV10-2	-	12	-	TRBJ2-1	CASSESLNEQFF	TGCGCCAGCAGTGAGAGTCTCAATGAGCAGTTCTTC
TRBV5-1	TRBD1	15	few	TRBJ1-6	CASSLADRGNSPLHF	TGCGCCAGCAGCCTGGCCGACAGGGGCAATTCACCCCTCCACTTT
TRBV28	TRBD1	15	few	TRBJ2-2	CASSFLGQATGELFF	TGTGCCAGCAGTTTCTTGGGACAGGCCACCGGGGAGCTGTTTTTT
TRBV7-3	-	13	many	TRBJ1-2	CASSLTPGDGYTF	TGTGCCAGCAGCTTAACGCCAGGGGACGGCTACACCTTC
TRBV9	-	16	many	TRBJ2-2	CASSVASGANTGELFF	TGTGCCAGCAGCGTAGCCTCGGGGGCGAACACCGGGGAGCTGTTTTTT
TRBV28	TRBD1	15	many	TRBJ2-7	CASSATGRMTYEQYF	TGTGCCAGCAGTGCGACAGGGAGAATGACCTACGAGCAGTACTTC
TRBV6-4	-	13	many	TRBJ1-6	CASSSTGQSPLHF	TGTGCCAGCAGTAGTACAGGGCAATCACCCCTCCACTTT
TRBV24-1	-	12	-	TRBJ1-1	CATSVTGTEAFF	TGTGCCACCAGTGTGACAGGCACTGAAGCTTTCTTT
TRBV20-1	TRBD2	14	few	TRBJ2-1	CSVPTSGIHNEQFF	TGCAGTGTCCCGACTAGCGGGATTCACAATGAGCAGTTCTTC
TRBV24-1	-	15	few	TRBJ1-5	CATKPRIHSNQPQHF	TGTGCCACTAAGCCTCGTATCCATAGCAATCAGCCCCAGCATTTT
TRBV28	-	8	few	TRBJ2-7	CASGPGTF	TGTGCCAGCGGTCCGGGCACCTTC
TRBV6-1	TRBD2	16	-	TRBJ2-3	CASTNRLAGTPDTQYF	TGTGCCAGCACCAACCGTCTAGCGGGAACCCCAGATACGCAGTATTTT
TRBV19	-	12	-	TRBJ1-1	CASKLEGPEAFF	TGTGCCAGTAAACTGGAGGGGCCTGAAGCTTTCTTT
TRBV3-1	-	14	many	TRBJ2-5	CASSQGGSRETQYF	TGTGCCAGCAGCCAAGGGGGAAGTCGGGAGACCCAGTACTTC
TRBV30	-	15	-	TRBJ2-3	CAWLTGSRSTDTQYF	TGTGCCTGGTTAACAGGGAGCCGGAGCACAGATACGCAGTATTTT
TRBV5-1	-	16	-	TRBJ2-1	CASSLDGWGPRNEQFF	TGCGCCAGCAGCTTGGATGGTTGGGGTCCTCGCAATGAGCAGTTCTTC
TRBV12-3/TRBV12-4	TRBD2	16	many	TRBJ2-2	CASSLGLAGLTGELFF	TGTGCCAGCAGTTTAGGGCTAGCGGGACTCACCGGGGAGCTGTTTTTT
TRBV20-1	TRBD2	14	few	TRBJ2-7	CSARKSSGVYKQYF	TGCAGTGCTAGAAAATCTAGCGGGGTTTACAAGCAGTACTTC
TRBV7-2	TRBD1	15	few	TRBJ2-7	CASSPPGTGRYEQYF	TGTGCCAGCAGCCCGCCCGGGACAGGTAGATACGAGCAGTACTTC
TRBV12-3/TRBV12-4	TRBD2	14	-	TRBJ2-3	CASNLAGGQDTQYF	TGTGCCAGCAACCTAGCGGGAGGGCAAGATACGCAGTATTTT
TRBV24-1	-	14	-	TRBJ1-5	CATSDSQHGQPQHF	TGTGCCACCAGTGATTCCCAACATGGACAGCCCCAGCATTTT
TRBV6-1	TRBD1	15	-	TRBJ2-5	CASSRGTVPRGTQYF	TGTGCCAGCAGTCGAGGGACAGTCCCTCGAGGAACCCAGTACTTC
TRBV3-1	TRBD1	14	many	TRBJ1-1	CASSQTGYNTEAFF	TGTGCCAGCAGCCAGACAGGGTACAATACTGAAGCTTTCTTT
TRBV2	-	12	few	TRBJ2-1	CASSERVVEQFF	TGTGCCAGCAGTGAACGGGTAGTGGAGCAGTTCTTC
TRBV5-1	-	13	-	TRBJ2-1	CASSLLVSDEQFF	TGCGCCAGCAGCTTGTTGGTATCTGATGAGCAGTTCTTC
TRBV18	-	14	few	TRBJ2-3	CASSPSSRLDTQYF	TGTGCCAGCTCACCGTCTAGCAGGTTGGATACGCAGTATTTT
TRBV11-2	-	15	many	TRBJ2-1	CASRRAGRSYNEQFF	TGTGCCAGCCGCCGCGCGGGTAGGTCCTACAATGAGCAGTTCTTC
TRBV20-1	-	14	many	TRBJ2-5	CSANDGRAGETQYF	TGCAGTGCTAACGACGGGAGAGCCGGTGAGACCCAGTACTTC
TRBV20-1	TRBD2	17	many	TRBJ2-1	CSAPVRRGLAGENEQFF	TGCAGTGCCCCTGTCAGGAGGGGACTAGCGGGAGAGAATGAGCAGTTCTTC
TRBV29-1	-	11	-	TRBJ1-4	CSVPGEEKLFF	TGCAGCGTTCCCGGGGAAGAAAAACTGTTTTTT
TRBV4-1	-	16	few	TRBJ1-5	CASSQEGGWGNQPQHF	TGCGCCAGCAGCCAAGAGGGGGGTTGGGGCAATCAGCCCCAGCATTTT
TRBV10-3	TRBD2	14	-	TRBJ2-1	CVISEREGYNEQFF	TGTGTCATCAGTGAGCGGGAGGGTTACAATGAGCAGTTCTTC
TRBV12-3/TRBV12-4	TRBD1	14	few	TRBJ2-2	CASSGQGWTGELFF	TGTGCCAGCAGTGGACAGGGCTGGACCGGGGAGCTGTTTTTT